These 7 T cell receptor beta chains share one sample of origin, sequenced in a study of PD-1 blockade in classical Hodgkin lymphoma. Method: immunoSEQ multiplex PCR; TCRdb's copy keeps in-frame clones and lacks some. This sample has tens of thousands of clones, with around 78% found just once. Every single patient, without exception, relapsed after autologous stem cell transplantation, and brentuximab vedotin exposure varied. Sequencing was performed on peripheral blood mononuclear cells (PBMCs), taken at baseline. These receptors were obtained from a human donor with classical Hodgkin lymphoma.

V and J are TRBV9 and TRBJ2-5, with D possibly matching TRBD2 (6 bases). This CDR3 is built from 15 residues. Per the germline V gene, CDR1 is SGDLS and CDR2 is YYNGEE. Deletions cut 4 bases from V and 5 bases from J, with 18 bases between. CDR3 loop: CASSLGALGRETQYF. The DNA of the CDR3 is TGTGCCAGCAGCTTAGGAGCCCTTGGGAGGGAGACCCAGTACTTC.

In its sample, this clone was seen once. The chain is built from TRBV2 and TRBJ2-7; 10 positions match TRBD2. Germline CDR1 reads SNHLY; CDR2 reads FYNNEI. The CDR3 contains 15 residues. Germline trimming cut 2 bases from V and 0 bases from J; bases unmatched to any gene: 1. The CDR3 DNA follows: TGTGCCAGCAGTGAATCTAGCGGGAGCTCCTACGAGCAGTACTTC. It is translated as CASSESSGSSYEQYF.

This sequence joins TRBV11-2 and TRBJ2-7, with 7 bases that match TRBD1. The CDR3 loop spans 14 amino acids. Per the germline V gene, CDR1 is SGHAT and CDR2 is FQNNGV. The V and J ends lost 2 bases and 3 bases, in that order; junction bases with no gene match: 4. Here the CDR3 reads CASSLRDSDYEQYF. CDR3 in DNA: TGTGCCAGCAGCTTACGGGACAGTGACTACGAGCAGTACTTC.

The chain is built from TRBV29-1 and TRBJ1-2; 11 bases agree with TRBD1. CDR1 and CDR2 from the germline V gene are SQVTM and ANQGSEA. J gave up 7 bases and V 3 bases, and 13 bases lay outside the gene matches. The CDR3 loop spans 16 amino acids. This CDR3 reads CSVDRTGGSNYFGYTF. CDR3 sequence (DNA): TGCAGCGTTGATAGGACAGGGGGCAGCAACTATTTTGGCTACACCTTC. Full variable domain (rest looked up from reference TRBV29-1 and TRBJ1-2): SAVISQKPSRDICQRGTSLTIQCQVDSQVTMMFWYRQQPGQSLTLIATANQGSEATYESGFVIDKFPISRPNLTFSTLTVSNMSPEDSSIYLCSVDRTGGSNYFGYTFGSGTRLTVV.

The rearrangement links TRBV19 to TRBJ2-3; 11 bases agree with TRBD2. This CDR3 is 16 amino acids long. Germline CDR1 and CDR2: LNHDA and SQIVND (reference sequence). The J segment lost 5 bases and the V segment lost 6 bases, leaving 10 bases of the junction unmatched. For the CDR3, the DNA is TGTGCCAGTAGGAGCTCTAGCGGGAGGAAGGAAGATACGCAGTATTTT. It specifies CASRSSSGRKEDTQYF.

This clone was seen just once. The chain carries TRBV14 and TRBJ1-2, with D uncertain. This CDR3 spans 12 amino acids. V lost 0 bases to trimming and J lost 8 bases, with 7 bases between them. Germline V gene lookup returns CDR1 SGHDN and CDR2 FVKESK. CDR3 protein: CASSQDYWGYTF. CDR3 DNA sequence: TGTGCCAGCAGCCAAGATTACTGGGGCTACACCTTC. The full variable domain, its missing parts supplied by reference TRBV14 and TRBJ1-2, is EAGVTQFPSHSVIEKGQTVTLRCDPISGHDNLYWYRRVMGKEIKFLLHFVKESKQDESGMPNNRFLAERTGGTYSTLKVQPAELEDSGVYFCASSQDYWGYTFGSGTRLTVV.

This chain joins TRBV18 and TRBJ2-5; a weak D match, TRBD1 (6 bases). The J call may be incorrect, as the DNA end agrees better with TRBJ2-7. The V gene's germline CDR1 is KGHSH and CDR2 LQKENI. This CDR3 is 15 amino acids long. The CDR3 loop reads CASSPFTQGGYEQYF. DNA for the CDR3: TGTGCCAGCTCACCATTCACACAGGGCGGCTACGAGCAGTACTTC.